The 14 T cell receptor beta chains below come from one sample, sequenced in a study of cytomegalovirus exposure and HLA in healthy donors. Use of 60 Vbeta and 13 Jbeta primers characterized the PCR. The repertoire was sequenced with immunoSEQ multiplex PCR; TCRdb's copy has only in-frame clones and lacks some. There are about 110,000 clones in the sample; 60% to 75% occur only once, and around 2.7% lies in the top ten. The sequenced material came from PBMCs. Receptors originate from a male donor in good health and CMV-seropositive.

The gene calls are TRBV7-9 and TRBJ2-7; D unresolved. Looked up from germline, CDR1 is SEHNR and CDR2 is FQNEAQ (reference sequence). The CDR3 loop spans 15 amino acids. V dropped 3 bases and J dropped 2 bases, with 14 bases sitting between them. CDR3 DNA sequence: TGTGCCAGCAGCTTCTCGGCAGGAAAGGCCTACGAGCAGTACTTC. This codes for CASSFSAGKAYEQYF.

The chain uses TRBV14 and TRBJ2-3, with D possibly TRBD2 on 6 matching bases. CDR3 length equals 16 residues. Between the trimmed V and J ends, which lost 4 bases and 3 bases, there was a span of 17 bases. The germline CDR1 and CDR2 sequences are SGHDN and FVKESK. The CDR3 is CASSPFDRDFTDTQYF. CDR3 in DNA: TGTGCCAGCAGCCCTTTCGACCGGGACTTTACAGATACGCAGTATTTT.

The rearrangement links TRBV30 to TRBJ1-5, with 8 bases that match TRBD1. V shed 2 bases, J shed 7 bases, and the junction held 4 bases outside the gene matches. In germline, CDR1 is GTSNPN, CDR2 SVGIG (reference sequence). The CDR3 runs to 13 residues. The CDR3 region is CAWSPTGVQPQHF. CDR3 in DNA: TGTGCCTGGAGTCCGACAGGGGTCCAGCCCCAGCATTTT. The full variable domain, its missing parts supplied by reference TRBV30 and TRBJ1-5, is SQTIHQWPATLVQPVGSPLSLECTVEGTSNPNLYWYRQAAGRGLQLLFYSVGIGQISSEVPQNLSASRPQDRQFILSSKKLLLSDSGFYLCAWSPTGVQPQHFGDGTRLSIL.

The J gene is TRBJ1-5, the V gene TRBV5-6, with unresolved D. V was clipped by 0 bases and J by 6 bases, with 7 bases between them. Germline V gene data show CDR1 as SGHDT and CDR2 as YYEEEE. The length of the CDR3 is 13 residues. This chain's CDR3 is CASSLGGGQPQHF. The CDR3 DNA reads as TGTGCCAGCAGCTTGGGTGGCGGTCAGCCCCAGCATTTT.

This clone was seen only a few times. CDR3 loop: CASSPTGAGNTIYF. The CDR3 DNA sequence: TGTGCCAGCAGCCCGACAGGGGCCGGAAACACCATATATTTT. J is TRBJ1-3 and V is TRBV7-9, with 8 positions matching TRBD1. Per the germline V gene, CDR1 is SEHNR and CDR2 is FQNEAQ (reference sequence). CDR3 length: 14 amino acids. J gave up 4 bases and V 5 bases, and 4 bases lay outside the gene matches. The whole variable domain, remainder taken from reference TRBV7-9 and TRBJ1-3, is DTGVSQNPRHKITKRGQNVTFRCDPISEHNRLYWYRQTLGQGPEFLTYFQNEAQLEKSRLLSDRFSAERPKGSFSTLEIQRTEQGDSAMYLCASSPTGAGNTIYFGEGSWLTVV.

The J gene is TRBJ2-7, the V gene TRBV27; possibly TRBD1 for D (6 bases). The CDR3 has 14 residues. Trimming cost V 2 bases and J 2 bases, with 10 bases left between them. Germline V gene data show CDR1 as MNHEY and CDR2 as SMNVEV (reference sequence). CDR3 loop: CASSLAGGPYEQYF. CDR3 sequence (DNA): TGTGCCAGCAGTTTAGCTGGGGGCCCCTACGAGCAGTACTTC.

This clone was observed a handful of times. The chain has TRBV19 and TRBJ2-1, with unresolved D. From germline, CDR1 is LNHDA and CDR2 SQIVND (reference sequence). V was trimmed by 3 bases and J by 9 bases, leaving 6 bases between them. This CDR3 contains 11 residues. The CDR3 DNA reads as TGTGCCAGTAGTATTTTCCGTGAGCAGTTCTTC. Translated, it gives CASSIFREQFF. The whole variable domain, remainder taken from reference TRBV19 and TRBJ2-1, is DGGITQSPKYLFRKEGQNVTLSCEQNLNHDAMYWYRQDPGQGLRLIYYSQIVNDFQKGDIAEGYSVSREKKESFPLTVTSAQKNPTAFYLCASSIFREQFFGPGTRLTVL.

The chain recombines TRBV28 with TRBJ1-5; TRBD1 aligns across 9 bases. CDR1 and CDR2 (germline): MDHEN, SYDVKM. The CDR3 loop spans 13 amino acids. The ends lost 7 bases at V and 5 bases at J; junction bases unmatched: 3. CDR3 amino acids: CASTRQGDQPQHF. CDR3 bases: TGTGCCAGCACCCGACAGGGGGATCAGCCCCAGCATTTT.

The CDR3: CASSPTGKSNYGYTF. The DNA for the CDR3 is TGTGCCAGCTCACCGACAGGGAAGTCTAACTATGGCTACACCTTC. The V call is TRBV18, the J call TRBJ1-2; 7 bases map to TRBD1. The CDR3 sequence is 15 residues long. J gave up 0 bases and V 3 bases, and 4 bases lay outside the gene matches. Germline V gives CDR1 KGHSH, CDR2 LQKENI.

The chain joins TRBV4-2 to TRBJ1-2; 7 bases line up with TRBD1. The trim removed 4 bases at V and 4 bases at J, leaving 9 bases unmatched. The CDR3 is 15 amino acids. Germline values: CDR1 LGHNA, CDR2 YNFKEQ. For the CDR3, the DNA is TGTGCCAGCAGCCCGACAGGGTTGGGTGCCTATGGCTACACCTTC. Translation gives CASSPTGLGAYGYTF.

The V and J genes are TRBV29-1 and TRBJ2-7; D is perhaps TRBD1 (6 bases). V was pared by 7 bases and J by 0 bases, with 13 bases between. Germline V gene sequence: CDR1 SQVTM, CDR2 ANQGSEA. The CDR3 totals 13 residues. The DNA for the CDR3 is TGCAGCGGAGGAACAGGGAACTCCTACGAGCAGTACTTC. Translation gives CSGGTGNSYEQYF.

V usage is TRBV28 and J usage is TRBJ2-7, with D possibly matching TRBD1 (6 bases). The CDR3 length is 17 residues. The germline V and J ends were trimmed by 6 bases and 6 bases, with 27 bases remaining between them. Germline V gene lookup returns CDR1 MDHEN and CDR2 SYDVKM. The CDR3 loop is CASRGRRTVNPSVEQYF. As DNA, the CDR3 is TGTGCCAGCAGGGGGAGACGGACAGTAAACCCCTCGGTCGAGCAGTACTTC.

The V gene is TRBV29-1, the J gene TRBJ2-5; D gene unclear. V lost 3 bases to trimming and J lost 1 base, with 9 bases between them. The CDR3 loop spans 13 amino acids. In germline, CDR1 is SQVTM, CDR2 ANQGSEA. The CDR3 region has the DNA TGCAGCGTTGAGTCAGCGCCCCAAGAGACCCAGTACTTC. The encoded protein is CSVESAPQETQYF.

This rearrangement joins TRBV9 to TRBJ1-4, with D hard to call. This CDR3 has 15 residues. Germline CDR1 and CDR2: SGDLS and YYNGEE. The ends were cut back, 0 bases at V and 4 bases at J, with 10 bases in the middle. Here the CDR3 reads CASSVGLALNEKLFF. The DNA of the CDR3 is TGTGCCAGCAGCGTAGGACTCGCTCTTAATGAAAAACTGTTTTTT.